The T cell receptor beta chain under discussion was sequenced for a study of Ad26.COV2.S vaccination and SARS-CoV-2 variants (dated by TCRdb to the early 2020s). Concerning the study at large: Donors in the vaccine arm were drawn from COV1001, a phase I-IIa trial of Ad26.COV2.S in healthy adults that was multicentre, randomized, double-blind and placebo-controlled. The specificity and breadth of SARS-CoV-2-reactive T cell receptors after Ad26.COV2.S vaccination were assessed by TCRbeta repertoire sequencing. A total of some 30 samples were included in the TCR-sequenced set, comprising roughly 20 Ad26.COV2.S vaccine recipients, 5 placebo recipients and 8 SARS-CoV-2 convalescent individuals. Trial participants were randomized into five groups of five, in which low-dose or high-dose Ad26.COV2.S was given once or twice, or placebo was given on both occasions. Ad26.COV2.S was administered intramuscularly at a dose of 5x10^10 or 1x10^11 viral particles, either as one shot or as two shots given 56 days apart. Investigators remained blinded to trial group allocation during experiments and outcome assessment.

TCRbeta CDR3 regions were sequenced with the immunoSEQ Assay. After extraction, genomic DNA underwent amplification by bias-controlled multiplex PCR, followed by high-throughput sequencing. Per the source publication's procedure: Collapsing and filtering of sequences were performed to quantify the absolute abundance of each unique TCRbeta CDR3 region. Usable DNA was measured by amplifying reference genes present in all nucleated cells, and TCRbeta template counts were normalized to that usable DNA to estimate T cell fraction. Repertoire TCRs were annotated as SARS-CoV-2-specific when V gene, CDR3 amino acid sequence and J gene were exactly matched to a known reactive TCR set. MIRA supplied the reference SARS-CoV-2 TCR set, which was filtered for enrichment in COVID-19-positive ImmuneCODE repertoires so that public or cross-reactive TCRs were removed. Based on the MIRA antigens, annotated TCRs were further analysed at the level of specific ORF or position within ORF. Breadth was defined as annotated unique rearrangements over total unique productive rearrangements; depth was the summed frequency of those rearrangements. Two-sided Wilcoxon rank-sum tests were used to compare TCR breadth between groups. TCRdb provides this immuneACCESS table in a form limited to in-frame rearrangements. Some clones are lacking; in checked studies, under half of them reflect an unresolved V gene, and why the rest are absent is not known. V and J calls and clone size follow that table, whereas D and trimming were derived from the DNA. The sample table records 440,000 or so clones; approximately 90% of these occur just once. The ten largest clones take up about 1.6% of the sample.

In the case of this clone: What antigen it recognizes has not been identified. Nothing much larger sits one base from this clone, and base qualities are not available.

V drops 1 base and J drops 0 bases, leaving 9 bases in between. According to the germline V gene (reference sequence), CDR1 reads SEHNR and CDR2 reads FQNEAQ. The CDR3 spans 15 residues, from the cysteine through the phenylalanine. The entry retains the CDR3 DNA only, 45 bases that are in frame from base 1. In light of the paper, this sample's treatment or condition label describes: around 19 received Ad26.COV2.S at low or high dose, single or two shots; several received placebo; per-sample allocation not given. Repertoires of vaccine and placebo recipients were sequenced from samples collected on day 63 after the first injection. In Cohort 1b, about 25 adults aged 18-55 years were enrolled at a single site in Boston, USA, between 29 July and 7 August 2020. Ad26.COV2.S was a replication-incompetent adenovirus type 26 vector expressing a prefusion-stabilized SARS-CoV-2 spike protein from the original Wuhan strain.

The full study reports these points: Non-spike TCR breadth was comparable between vaccine and placebo recipients, consistent with the vaccine containing only spike. Ad26.COV2.S recipients had higher spike-specific TCR breadth than placebo recipients (P = 0.0014). Comparing responses between vaccine doses or regimens was not something the study was powered to do. According to the authors, total T cell responses may have been underestimated by the TCR breadth and depth analyses. After vaccination, substantial breadth of spike-specific CD8+ and CD4+ T cell responses was reported.

Specimen: peripheral blood, collected in a trial of Ad26.COV2.S vaccine versus placebo. The rearranged segments are TRBV7-9 and TRBJ1-1, with no D gene named confidently. The origin of this receptor is a person aged 18-65 years who received the Ad26.COV2.S COVID-19 vaccine or a placebo. The CDR3 has the sequence CASSLGGNLNTEAFF. The nucleotide sequence is given as TGTGCCAGCAGCTTAGGTGGCAACCTGAACACTGAAGCTTTCTTT.